Below, 25 T cell receptor beta chains from the same sample are listed, as sequenced in a study of CD8+CD57+ T cells in acquired aplastic anemia. Genomic DNA provided the template from which TCR beta VDJ and CDR3 profiles were obtained. Via MiXCR, TCRdb re-called the reads, giving one row per CDR3 protein. The sample has around 230,000 distinct CDR3 sequences; about 59% are singletons. The sequenced sample was sorted CD4+, CD8+, or CD8+CD57+ T cells (not recorded which) from PBMCs. These receptors all stem from a human donor in good health.

The rearrangement uses TRBV11-3 and TRBJ2-1; TRBD2 matches 7 bases. Germline trimming cut 1 base from V and 7 bases from J; bases unmatched to any gene: 10. The CDR3 covers 16 residues. The germline gives CDR1 SGHNT, CDR2 YENEEA. The CDR3 bases are TGTGCCAGCAGCTTAGCGGGGACTATCCCCCATAATGAGCAGTTCTTC. Its protein is CASSLAGTIPHNEQFF.

The J gene is TRBJ1-2, the V gene TRBV7-9; 9 bases match TRBD1. Germline assignment: CDR1 SEHNR and CDR2 FQNEAQ (reference sequence). This CDR3 is 15 amino acids long. Trimming at V came to 8 bases and at J to 0 bases, leaving 7 bases not matched to a gene. The CDR3 coding sequence is TGTGCCAGCTCCCGACAGGGGGGAGCTAACTATGGCTACACCTTC. As protein: CASSRQGGANYGYTF.

This clonotype was observed once. V gene TRBV20-1 combines with J gene TRBJ2-1, with 11 positions matching TRBD2. CDR3 length: 15 amino acids. Trimming took 2 bases from V and 9 from J; bases not matched to a gene: 9. From germline, CDR1 is DFQATT and CDR2 SNEGSKA (reference sequence). The CDR3 protein is CSARLAGGSWFEQFF. In DNA, the CDR3 is TGCAGTGCTAGACTAGCGGGAGGATCTTGGTTTGAGCAGTTCTTC.

Concerning this clonotype itself: It may be a read error: a sequence one base away is much more abundant. The rearrangement uses TRBV4-1 and TRBJ2-7; TRBD1 is a possible D gene (6 bases). The CDR3 totals 15 residues. Germline V gives CDR1 MGHRA, CDR2 YSYEKL. The CDR3 nucleotides are TGCGCCAGCAGCCAAGTTACGGGACACTCCCACGAGCAGTACTTC. Translation gives CASSQVTGHSHEQYF.

Concerning this clonotype: Likely a read error: the CDR3 ends without its conserved phenylalanine or tryptophan. The chain is built from TRBV9 and TRBJ2-7; 9 bases line up with TRBD1. This CDR3 contains 14 residues. J gave up 3 bases and V 4 bases, and 5 bases lay outside the gene matches. The germline V gene has CDR1 SGDLS and CDR2 YYNGEE. This CDR3 reads CASSPDRGDYEQYS. The CDR3 DNA sequence: TGTGCCAGCAGCCCGGACAGGGGCGACTACGAGCAGTACTCC.

This sequence joins TRBV7-9 and TRBJ2-1; D gene ambiguous. The V end was cut by 5 bases, the J end by 5 bases, with 7 bases between. The length of the CDR3 is 12 residues. Germline V lookup: CDR1 SEHNR, CDR2 FQNEAQ (reference sequence). Written as DNA, the CDR3 is TGTGCCAGCAGCCACACGGACAATGAGCAGTTCTTC. Translating gives CASSHTDNEQFF.

V is TRBV2 and J is TRBJ2-1; 14 bases are shared with TRBD2. CDR3 size: 17 residues. The J segment lost 0 bases and the V segment lost 8 bases, leaving 6 bases of the junction unmatched. Germline CDR1 reads SNHLY; CDR2 reads FYNNEI. CDR3 region: CASGRLAGGFSYNEQFF. The CDR3 DNA reads TGTGCCAGCGGGAGACTAGCGGGAGGGTTCTCCTACAATGAGCAGTTCTTC.

The rearrangement joins TRBV19 to TRBJ1-6; TRBD1 aligns across 7 bases. The germline V gene has CDR1 LNHDA and CDR2 SQIVND (reference sequence). The CDR3 runs 14 residues. Germline trimming cut 6 bases from V and 7 bases from J; bases unmatched to any gene: 6. The CDR3 protein is CASSPTGTNSPLHF. CDR3 bases: TGTGCCAGTAGCCCGACAGGGACCAATTCACCCCTCCACTTT. The entire variable domain, with the rest obtained from reference TRBV19 and TRBJ1-6, is as follows: DGGITQSPKYLFRKEGQNVTLSCEQNLNHDAMYWYRQDPGQGLRLIYYSQIVNDFQKGDIAEGYSVSREKKESFPLTVTSAQKNPTAFYLCASSPTGTNSPLHFGNGTRLTVT.

The V call is TRBV19, the J call TRBJ2-7; 9 bases map to TRBD2. The CDR3 runs to 15 residues. J was trimmed by 2 bases and V by 2 bases; bases with no gene match: 4. Germline V gene lookup returns CDR1 LNHDA and CDR2 SQIVND (reference sequence). The CDR3 spells CASSIRLAGPYEQYF. DNA of the CDR3: TGTGCCAGTAGTATACGGCTAGCGGGACCCTACGAGCAGTACTTC.

The table lists this clonotype with many counts. The gene calls are TRBV29-1 and TRBJ2-3; the D gene is possibly TRBD2 (5 bases). There are 14 residues in the CDR3. Germline V gene sequence: CDR1 SQVTM, CDR2 ANQGSEA. The V gene lost 3 bases and the J gene lost 0 bases, with 10 bases spanning the gap. The CDR3 nucleotides read TGCAGCGTTGACGTCGCGGGTAGCACAGATACGCAGTATTTT. It specifies CSVDVAGSTDTQYF.

The chain joins TRBV4-1 to TRBJ1-1, with 7 bases that match TRBD1. The CDR3 loop spans 15 amino acids. Trimming at V came to 5 bases and at J to 1 base, leaving 7 bases not matched to a gene. CDR1 and CDR2 from the germline V gene are MGHRA and YSYEKL. The CDR3 region has the DNA TGCGCCAGCAGCATCGGGACAGATGCGAACACTGAAGCTTTCTTT. This encodes CASSIGTDANTEAFF.

As regards this clonotype: The CDR3 ends on some other residue instead of the conserved phenylalanine or tryptophan, so this is likely a read error. This sequence joins TRBV20-1 and TRBJ2-1, with TRBD2 identical over 11 bases. Germline loops: CDR1 DFQATT, CDR2 SNEGSKA (reference sequence). V dropped 0 bases and J dropped 2; count of bases not matched to a gene: 3. The CDR3 sequence is 16 residues long. CDR3 coding DNA: TGCAGTGCTAGAGATGGTAGCGGGAGGGCCTACAATGAGCAGTTCCTC. Translation gives CSARDGSGRAYNEQFL.

This clonotype has a count of ten or more. This chain links TRBV9 with TRBJ1-1; D is possibly TRBD1 (5 bases). The CDR3 sequence is 15 residues long. The V end was cut by 3 bases, the J end by 2 bases, with 14 bases between. CDR1 and CDR2 (germline): SGDLS, YYNGEE. CDR3 amino acids: CASSGGGGRNTEAFF. CDR3 nucleotides: TGTGCCAGCAGCGGGGGGGGGGGAAGAAACACTGAAGCTTTCTTT.

The chain has TRBV15 and TRBJ2-5; TRBD2 matches 11 bases. The germline V gene encodes CDR1 LNHNV and CDR2 YYDKDF (reference sequence). CDR3 length equals 15 residues. The J segment lost 4 bases and the V segment lost 3 bases, leaving 4 bases of the junction unmatched. The CDR3 loop reads CATSSTSGGGETQYF. In DNA form, the CDR3 reads TGTGCCACCAGCAGCACTAGCGGGGGAGGAGAGACCCAGTACTTC.

In this sample, this clonotype turned up many times. The V and J genes are TRBV6-6 and TRBJ1-1; a weak D match, TRBD1 (6 bases). Trimming removed 5 bases from V and 2 bases from J, with 9 bases in between. The CDR3 length is 13 residues. The germline CDR1 and CDR2 sequences are MNHNY and SVGAGI (reference sequence). This chain's CDR3 is CASSGQSNTEAFF. In DNA form, the CDR3 reads TGTGCCAGCAGTGGACAGAGCAACACTGAAGCTTTCTTT.

Many counts were recorded for this clonotype. The rearrangement joins TRBV14 to TRBJ1-1; D unclear. CDR1 is SGHDN, CDR2 FVKESK, per germline. Between the trimmed V and J ends, which lost 8 bases and 6 bases, there was a span of 10 bases. CDR3 length: 11 amino acids. The CDR3 protein is CASSRRSEAFF. The CDR3, as DNA: TGTGCCAGCTCCCGGAGGTCTGAAGCTTTCTTT.

Note on this clonotype: Since no conserved phenylalanine or tryptophan closes the CDR3, a read error is the likely cause. Because the CDR3's place on the DNA is in doubt, the DNA is left out and the CDR3 is given as listed by TCRdb. The rearrangement links TRBV9 to TRBJ1-6. Germline loops: CDR1 SGDLS, CDR2 YYNGEE. Termini included, the CDR3 measures 8 amino acids. The CDR3 reads CASSACLG.

For this clonotype: This may arise from a read error, as a much more abundant clone is one base away. The missing conserved phenylalanine or tryptophan at the end of this CDR3 makes a read error likely. The chain couples TRBV7-2 to TRBJ1-4; 8 nucleotides agree with TRBD1. There are 15 residues in the CDR3. The V gene's germline CDR1 is SGHTA and CDR2 FQGNSA. J lost 8 bases, V lost 6 bases, and 11 bases had no gene match. The CDR3 DNA follows: TGTGCCAGCAGTTCTGTAGGGACAGGTGGGGAAAAACTGTTTCTT. Translated: CASSSVGTGGEKLFL.

V and J are TRBV2 and TRBJ2-3; possibly TRBD2 for D (5 bases). This CDR3 region has 12 residues. Germline V lookup: CDR1 SNHLY, CDR2 FYNNEI. The V and J ends lost 4 bases and 11 bases respectively, with 13 bases between them. The CDR3 sequence: CASSGWEKGQYF. CDR3 sequence (DNA): TGTGCCAGCAGTGGTTGGGAGAAGGGGCAGTATTTT.

The J gene is TRBJ2-7, the V gene TRBV20-1; no reliable D call. In germline, CDR1 is DFQATT, CDR2 SNEGSKA (reference sequence). The germline V and J ends were trimmed by 5 bases and 6 bases, with 14 bases remaining between them. This CDR3 contains 12 residues. CDR3 region: CSAEDPLGEQYF. CDR3 bases: TGCAGTGCTGAGGACCCCCTCGGCGAGCAGTACTTC.

The gene calls are TRBV7-9 and TRBJ2-5; D gene unclear. Trimming pared 5 bases from V and 0 bases from J, leaving 10 bases between. The germline gives CDR1 SEHNR, CDR2 FQNEAQ (reference sequence). This CDR3 contains 14 residues. Written as DNA, the CDR3 is TGTGCCAGCAGCGTTGGACCTTACCAAGAGACCCAGTACTTC. It is translated as CASSVGPYQETQYF.

At least ten counts were recorded for this clonotype. The chain joins TRBV12-3 or TRBV12-4 to TRBJ2-1, with D uncertain. The CDR3 has 12 amino acids. The V end was cut by 3 bases, the J end by 9 bases, with 9 bases between. In DNA, the CDR3 is TGTGCCAGCAGTTTGGGTGGGCCTGAGCAGTTCTTC. Amino acid sequence: CASSLGGPEQFF.

This clonotype has just a few counts. The chain's CDR3 is CSARRGGPNTGELFF. The DNA for the CDR3 is TGCAGTGCTAGGCGCGGGGGTCCGAACACCGGGGAGCTGTTTTTT. The chain is built from TRBV20-1 and TRBJ2-2; 7 nucleotides agree with TRBD2. CDR1 is DFQATT, CDR2 SNEGSKA, per germline (reference sequence). After removal of 3 bases from V and 0 bases from J, the junction contained 4 bases not matched to a gene. The CDR3 has 15 amino acids.

The chain joins TRBV9 to TRBJ2-1, with 8 bases matching TRBD1. The CDR3 contains 16 residues. From germline, CDR1 is SGDLS and CDR2 YYNGEE. V gave up 0 bases and J gave up 2 bases; unmatched junction bases: 4. CDR3 in amino acids: CASSVGQGLAYNEQFF. The CDR3, as DNA: TGTGCCAGCAGCGTAGGACAGGGGCTTGCCTACAATGAGCAGTTCTTC.

The table lists this clonotype with a few counts. This may be a read error, as it is one base from a much larger clone. The chain carries TRBV27 and TRBJ2-7; D is uncertain. The CDR3 loop spans 14 amino acids. CDR1 MNHEY and CDR2 SMNVEV come from the germline V gene (reference sequence). V was cut by 5 bases and J by 0 bases, with 11 bases left in between. CDR3 region: CASSDLGVSYEQYF. The DNA for the CDR3 is TGTGCCAGCAGTGACTTAGGCGTCTCCTACGAGCAGTACTTC.